This T cell receptor beta chain was observed in a study of T cell repertoires in cytomegalovirus infection. V lost 2 bases, J lost 5 bases, and 2 bases stayed unmatched. CDR3 length: 15 residues. CDR1 MNHEY and CDR2 SVGEGT come from the germline V gene. TCRdb called the reads again in MiXCR, with one record for every CDR3 protein. Found here are a few hundred thousand distinct CDR3 sequences, about 30% of them singletons; the top ten hold around 14%. This receptor was obtained from a human donor in good health (CMV status not recorded). Some clones in this sample may be carry-over from other donors' samples. The sequenced sample consisted of PBMCs. The V and J genes are TRBV6-2 or TRBV6-3 and TRBJ2-1, with 11 bases identical to TRBD1. The CDR3 reads CASSYGQGAHNEQFF. CDR3 DNA: TGTGCCAGCAGTTACGGACAGGGGGCCCACAATGAGCAGTTCTTC.